Below, one TCR beta chain is given with its context. The CDR3 extends over 14 amino acids. V lost 4 bases to trimming and J lost 5 bases, with 13 bases between them. Germline assignment: CDR1 SGHDT and CDR2 YYEEEE. The sample originates from a study of blood T cell repertoires in COVID-19. As originally analysed: Reference gene primer amplification yielded estimated nucleated cell counts. The data were produced by immunoSEQ multiplex PCR, yet TCRdb's version contains in-frame clones alone and is incomplete. The V and J calls and clone size are taken from that table; D and trimming were inferred from the DNA. The sample contains 240,000 or so clones, roughly 90% of which appear only once.

The V call is TRBV5-6, the J call TRBJ2-1; D not certain. The clonotype comes from a man in his forties or fifties who had recovered from COVID-19. Input material: PBMCs or T cells enriched from blood (not recorded which). The CDR3 here is CASSLGYSNNEQFF. The CDR3 coding sequence is TGTGCCAGCAGCCTTGGGTACAGCAACAATGAGCAGTTCTTC.